This T cell receptor beta chain was sequenced in a study of graft-versus-host responses after intestinal transplantation. Study in general: Recipients obtained multivisceral, liver-intestinal, or isolated intestinal transplants.

Details on this clone: What it binds is unknown.

Study results and limitations: Marrow from the recipient contained GvH clones, some of which had appeared first in ileum or blood. Allografts from individuals with graft-donor T cell macrochimerism displayed high graft-versus-host to host-versus-graft clonal ratios.

The CDR3 covers 11 residues. V was clipped by 4 bases and J by 4 bases, with 7 bases between them. Per the germline V gene, CDR1 is DFQATT and CDR2 is SNEGSKA (reference sequence). Method: immunoSEQ multiplex PCR; TCRdb's copy keeps in-frame clones and lacks some. The data show tens of thousands of clones, approximately 91% seen once. This clonotype originated in a human donor who was the organ donor for an intestinal transplant. This specimen consisted of unstimulated CD4+ T cells sorted from spleen or lymph node cells, obtained before transplant. The genes are TRBV20-1 and TRBJ2-5; D gene uncertain. DNA of the CDR3: TGCAGTGCTACCCATCTAGAGACCCAGTACTTC. Amino acid sequence: CSATHLETQYF.